Reported below is one T cell receptor (beta chain). As yet, its antigen is unknown. Trimming left V 4 bases short and J 2 bases short, with 20 bases between. Germline assignment: CDR1 ENHRY and CDR2 SYGVKD. The CDR3 length is 17 residues. The data are from a study of shared clonotypes between healthy human individuals. The method was immunoSEQ multiplex PCR; TCRdb's version includes in-frame clones alone and lacks a portion of them. The top ten clones hold 0.1% to 0.15% of a sample with roughly 2 million clones, about 95% of them seen once. Donors were healthy HIV-negative adults without recent acute infections or vaccinations. All the donors were Caucasian adults who lived in Nashville, Tennessee. Whole-study findings and limits: Naive CD4 clonotypes overlapped across a few donors at about 5%. The study generally estimated greater richness for naive than memory subsets.

The chain joins TRBV10-3 to TRBJ2-5; possible D gene TRBD1, 6 bases. The sequenced sample consisted of naive CD4+ T cells sorted from blood. Subset specified: CD45RA+ positively selected. This TCR was sampled from a man between 18 and 29 years old in good health. Written as DNA, the CDR3 is TGTGCCATCAGTGGGACAGACGTCCCTCATGGTCAAGAGACCCAGTACTTC. Translated, it gives CAISGTDVPHGQETQYF.